Given below is one T cell receptor (beta chain) in context. This CDR3 is built from 15 residues. Germline-derived CDR1 and CDR2 are SGHTA and FQGNSA. Trimming at V came to 5 bases and at J to 3 bases, leaving 10 bases not matched to a gene. These data belong to a study of blood T cell repertoires in COVID-19. In the study's own analysis: Estimation of nucleated cell counts was performed using reference gene primer amplification. Generated by immunoSEQ multiplex PCR, the TCRdb table keeps only in-frame clones and is missing some. V, J and clone size are those of that table, while D and trimming were read from the DNA. Among around 160,000 clones listed, 70% to 90% were seen once.

The source of this sequence is a woman aged 25 to 45 with acute COVID-19. The gene calls are TRBV7-2 and TRBJ2-7, with 7 nucleotides matching TRBD2. Sequencing used PBMCs or T cells enriched from blood (not recorded which). The CDR3: CASSPQAGPIYEQYF. CDR3 in DNA: TGTGCCAGCAGCCCCCAAGCGGGACCTATCTACGAGCAGTACTTC.